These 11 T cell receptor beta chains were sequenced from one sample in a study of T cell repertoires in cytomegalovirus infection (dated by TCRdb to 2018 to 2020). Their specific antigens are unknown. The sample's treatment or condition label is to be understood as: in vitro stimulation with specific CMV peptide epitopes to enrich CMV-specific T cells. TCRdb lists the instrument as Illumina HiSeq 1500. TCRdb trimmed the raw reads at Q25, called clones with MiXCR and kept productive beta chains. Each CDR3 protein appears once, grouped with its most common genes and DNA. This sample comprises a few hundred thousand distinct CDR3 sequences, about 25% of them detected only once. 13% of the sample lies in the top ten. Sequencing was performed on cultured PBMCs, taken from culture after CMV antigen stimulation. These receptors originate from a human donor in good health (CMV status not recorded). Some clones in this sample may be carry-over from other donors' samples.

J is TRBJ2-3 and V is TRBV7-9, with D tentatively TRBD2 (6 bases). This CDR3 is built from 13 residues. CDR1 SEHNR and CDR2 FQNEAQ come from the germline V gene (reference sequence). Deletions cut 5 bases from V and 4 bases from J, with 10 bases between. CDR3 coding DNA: TGTGCCAGCAGCGGGACTCGCGCAGATACGCAGTATTTT. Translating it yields CASSGTRADTQYF. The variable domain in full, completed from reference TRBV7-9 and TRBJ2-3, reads DTGVSQNPRHKITKRGQNVTFRCDPISEHNRLYWYRQTLGQGPEFLTYFQNEAQLEKSRLLSDRFSAERPKGSFSTLEIQRTEQGDSAMYLCASSGTRADTQYFGPGTRLTVL.

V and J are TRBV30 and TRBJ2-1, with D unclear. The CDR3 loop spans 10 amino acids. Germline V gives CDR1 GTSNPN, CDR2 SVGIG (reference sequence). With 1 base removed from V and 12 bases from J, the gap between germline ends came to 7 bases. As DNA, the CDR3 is TGTGCCTGGAGTGGGAATCTGCAGTTCTTC. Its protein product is CAWSGNLQFF. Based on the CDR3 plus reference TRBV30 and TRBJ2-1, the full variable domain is SQTIHQWPATLVQPVGSPLSLECTVEGTSNPNLYWYRQAAGRGLQLLFYSVGIGQISSEVPQNLSASRPQDRQFILSSKKLLLSDSGFYLCAWSGNLQFFGPGTRLTVL.

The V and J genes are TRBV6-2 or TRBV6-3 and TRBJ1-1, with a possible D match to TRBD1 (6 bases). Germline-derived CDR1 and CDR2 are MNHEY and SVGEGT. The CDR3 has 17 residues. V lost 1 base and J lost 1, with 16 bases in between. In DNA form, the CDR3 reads TGTGCCAGCAGTTACTTGCCTTTCGAGGGGGGGAACACTGAAGCTTTCTTT. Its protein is CASSYLPFEGGNTEAFF.

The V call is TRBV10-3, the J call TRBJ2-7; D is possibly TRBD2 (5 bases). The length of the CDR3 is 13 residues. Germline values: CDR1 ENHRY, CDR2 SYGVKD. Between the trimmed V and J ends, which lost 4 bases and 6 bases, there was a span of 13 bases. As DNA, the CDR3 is TGTGCCATCAGTGGGGGAGAAAACGGCGAGCAGTACGTC. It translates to CAISGGENGEQYV.

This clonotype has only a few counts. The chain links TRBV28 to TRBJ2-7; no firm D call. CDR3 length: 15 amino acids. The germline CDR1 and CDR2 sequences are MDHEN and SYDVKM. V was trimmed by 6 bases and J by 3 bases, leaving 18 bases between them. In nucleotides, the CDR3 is TGTGCCAGCAGCCAACCCGGGCAGCCGATCTACGAGCAGTACTTC. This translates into CASSQPGQPIYEQYF.

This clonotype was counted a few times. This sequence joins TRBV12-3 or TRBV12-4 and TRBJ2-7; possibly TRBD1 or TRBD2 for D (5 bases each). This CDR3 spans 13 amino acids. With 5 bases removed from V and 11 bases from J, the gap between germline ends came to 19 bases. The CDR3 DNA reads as TGTGCCAGCAGTCGTTCAGGCAGAGGGGATAAGTACGTC. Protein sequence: CASSRSGRGDKYV.

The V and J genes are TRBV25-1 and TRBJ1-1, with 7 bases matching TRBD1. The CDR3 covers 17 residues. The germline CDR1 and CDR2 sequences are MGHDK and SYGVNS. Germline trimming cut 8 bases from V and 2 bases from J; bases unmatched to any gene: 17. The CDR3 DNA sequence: TGTGCCAGCGGACCTATACGGGACAGTAATTTAAACACTGAAGCTTTCTTT. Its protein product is CASGPIRDSNLNTEAFF.

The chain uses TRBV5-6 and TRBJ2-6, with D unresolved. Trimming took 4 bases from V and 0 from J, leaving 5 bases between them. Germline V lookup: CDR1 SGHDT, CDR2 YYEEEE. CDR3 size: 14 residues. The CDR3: CASSLISGANVLTF. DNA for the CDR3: TGTGCCAGCAGCCTAATCTCTGGGGCCAACGTCCTGACTTTC. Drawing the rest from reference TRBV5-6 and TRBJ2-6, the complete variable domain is DAGVTQSPTHLIKTRGQQVTLRCSPKSGHDTVSWYQQALGQGPQFIFQYYEEEERQRGNFPDRFSGHQFPNYSSELNVNALLLGDSALYLCASSLISGANVLTFGAGSRLTVL.

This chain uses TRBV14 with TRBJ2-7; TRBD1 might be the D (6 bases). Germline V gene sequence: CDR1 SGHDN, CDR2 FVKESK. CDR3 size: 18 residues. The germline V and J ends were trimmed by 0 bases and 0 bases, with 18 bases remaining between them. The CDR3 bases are TGTGCCAGCAGCCAAGAAAGTACGGCCAGGGGAAGCTCCTACGAGCAGTACGTC. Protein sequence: CASSQESTARGSSYEQYV.

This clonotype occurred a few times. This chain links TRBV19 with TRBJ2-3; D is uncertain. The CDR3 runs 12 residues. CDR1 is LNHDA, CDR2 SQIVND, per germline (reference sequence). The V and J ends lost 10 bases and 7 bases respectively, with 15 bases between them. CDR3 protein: CATSFSRYTQYF. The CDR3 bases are TGTGCCACTTCATTTTCCCGGTATACGCAGTATTTT.

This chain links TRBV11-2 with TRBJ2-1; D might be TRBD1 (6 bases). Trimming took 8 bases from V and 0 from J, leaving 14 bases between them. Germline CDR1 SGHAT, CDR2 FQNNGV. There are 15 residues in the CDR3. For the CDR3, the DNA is TGTGCCAGCTTCACGGGACACAGCTCCTACAATGAGCAGTTCTTC. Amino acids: CASFTGHSSYNEQFF.